A single sample is the source of the 12 T cell receptor beta chains below, sequenced in a study of early T cells in non-severe SARS-CoV-2 infection. One entry per CDR3 protein results from TCRdb running MiXCR on the 5' RACE reads. The repertoire consists of some 64,000 distinct CDR3 sequences, with around 20% occurring once and the leading ten covering 16%. Here the sequenced sample was whole blood, taken at baseline. Every receptor here comes from an adult who was a healthcare worker with PCR-confirmed SARS-CoV-2 infection or an uninfected control (not recorded which).

The genes are TRBV21-1 and TRBJ1-2; the table's D call, TRBD1, was not checked against the DNA. TRBV21-1 is described as a pseudogene. The CDR3 sequence is 10 residues long. For the CDR3, the DNA is TGTGCCAGCAGCAAAGACAGGCCTTCTTTC. Amino acids: CASSKDRPSF.

This clonotype was counted at least ten times. This chain uses TRBV7-9 with TRBJ1-4; D ambiguous. Germline CDR1 is SEHNR and CDR2 is FQNEAQ (reference sequence). Trimming removed 7 bases from V and 0 bases from J, with 12 bases in between. The CDR3 runs 15 residues. The CDR3 here is CASKSSSSTNEKLFF. The CDR3, as DNA: TGTGCCAGCAAGTCCTCGAGTTCAACTAATGAAAAACTGTTTTTT.

This chain links TRBV10-3 with TRBJ2-1, with 7 positions matching TRBD1. The CDR3 sequence is 15 residues long. CDR1 is ENHRY and CDR2 is SYGVKD in the germline V gene. V was clipped by 7 bases and J by 6 bases; unmatched bases: 12. CDR3 DNA sequence: TGTGCCATCAAAGCCTTACAGGGGCTTGGCAATGAGCAGTTCTTC. Protein product: CAIKALQGLGNEQFF.

This clonotype has a handful of counts. This chain links TRBV7-6 with TRBJ2-1, with 10 positions matching TRBD2. CDR3 size: 14 residues. CDR1 is SGHVS and CDR2 is FNYEAQ in the germline V gene. J was trimmed by 8 bases and V by 5 bases; bases with no gene match: 6. The CDR3: CASSLSGGRDEQFF. The CDR3 DNA follows: TGTGCCAGCAGCCTTAGCGGGGGGCGGGATGAGCAGTTCTTC.

This sequence joins TRBV12-3 or TRBV12-4 and TRBJ2-5, with D possibly TRBD2 on 6 matching bases. Trimming removed 3 bases from V and 2 bases from J, with 13 bases in between. This CDR3 contains 15 residues. The CDR3 DNA reads TGTGCCAGCAGTTTGCGGAGGGGCTATCAAGAGACCCAGTACTTC. Residues: CASSLRRGYQETQYF.

This clonotype was picked up a small number of times. The chain has TRBV18 and TRBJ1-5, with 11 bases lining up with TRBD1. V lost 6 bases to trimming and J lost 5 bases; unmatched junction nucleotides: 6. This CDR3 has 15 residues. Germline assignment: CDR1 KGHSH and CDR2 LQKENI. The CDR3 here is CASSRGTGGYQPQHF. CDR3 bases: TGTGCCAGCTCCCGGGGGACAGGGGGGTATCAGCCCCAGCATTTT.

This clonotype turned up a few times. The chain uses TRBV6-6 and TRBJ2-2; D is unclear. The CDR3 has 17 amino acids. Trimming stripped 6 bases from V and 3 bases from J, with 20 bases between. Germline loops: CDR1 MNHNY, CDR2 SVGAGI (reference sequence). CDR3 residues: CASSPFSRAGYTGELFF. For the CDR3, the DNA is TGTGCCAGCAGCCCGTTCTCTCGGGCCGGGTACACCGGGGAGCTGTTTTTT.

The CDR3 DNA reads TGTGCCAGCAGCACCCGGGACAGGCCCGAAGCTTTCTTT. Translation gives CASSTRDRPEAFF. The chain carries TRBV5-8 and TRBJ1-1; 8 bases line up with TRBD1. The CDR3 runs 13 residues. CDR1 is SGHTS and CDR2 is YDEGEE in the germline V gene. J lost 8 bases, V lost 4 bases, and 7 bases had no gene match.

The V call is TRBV7-9, the J call TRBJ2-7; 7 bases align to TRBD1. Germline CDR1 SEHNR, CDR2 FQNEAQ (reference sequence). The CDR3 consists of 15 residues. V lost 5 bases, J lost 2 bases, and 9 bases stayed unmatched. The CDR3 coding sequence is TGTGCCAGCAGCCTCGGACAGGCGACCACCTACGAGCAGTACTTC. Residues: CASSLGQATTYEQYF. Looking up the rest from reference TRBV7-9 and TRBJ2-7 gives the full variable domain: DTGVSQNPRHKITKRGQNVTFRCDPISEHNRLYWYRQTLGQGPEFLTYFQNEAQLEKSRLLSDRFSAERPKGSFSTLEIQRTEQGDSAMYLCASSLGQATTYEQYFGPGTRLTVT.

This chain connects TRBV2 to TRBJ1-1, with TRBD1 matching 9 bases. The CDR3 length is 15 residues. The J segment lost 0 bases and the V segment lost 7 bases, leaving 6 bases of the junction unmatched. CDR1 and CDR2 from the germline V gene are SNHLY and FYNNEI. CDR3 protein: CASKHRGRMNTEAFF. DNA of the CDR3: TGTGCCAGCAAACACAGGGGGCGTATGAACACTGAAGCTTTCTTT.

The chain links TRBV11-2 to TRBJ1-1; a weak D match, TRBD1 (5 bases). Germline V gene sequence: CDR1 SGHAT, CDR2 FQNNGV. V shed 0 bases and J shed 6 bases, with 8 bases lying between them. The CDR3 spans 13 residues. In DNA, the CDR3 is TGTGCCAGCAGCTTAGATGCGGGGCCTGAAGCTTTCTTT. Translation gives CASSLDAGPEAFF.

This clonotype was picked up a small number of times. The CDR3 coding sequence is TGTGCCAGCAGCTCCGGGCCAGATACGCAGTATTTT. Its translation: CASSSGPDTQYF. The chain employs TRBV11-3 and TRBJ2-3; D gene unclear. This CDR3 spans 12 amino acids. Germline CDR1 reads SGHNT; CDR2 reads YENEEA. The V and J ends lost 4 bases and 4 bases respectively, with 6 bases between them.